These 31 T cell receptor beta chains were sequenced from one sample in a study of blood T cell repertoires in COVID-19. Method: immunoSEQ multiplex PCR; TCRdb's copy keeps in-frame clones and lacks some. The data hold some 260,000 clones, with around 88% observed a single time. Sequences were obtained from peripheral blood. These receptors originate from a woman in her 30s with COVID-19, enrolled during active disease.

This clone was detected a few times. This chain links TRBV5-5 with TRBJ1-6, with TRBD1 identical over 9 bases. The V and J ends lost 3 bases and 5 bases, in that order; junction bases with no gene match: 3. The CDR3 runs to 15 residues. The germline V gene encodes CDR1 SGHKS and CDR2 YYEKEE (reference sequence). The chain's CDR3 is CASSYRTGDNSPLHF. As DNA, the CDR3 is TGTGCCAGCAGCTATCGGACAGGGGATAATTCACCCCTCCACTTT.

This clone was counted a few times. The rearrangement links TRBV29-1 to TRBJ2-4, with 7 bases lining up with TRBD1. Trimming at V came to 7 bases and at J to 7 bases, leaving 7 bases not matched to a gene. Germline loops: CDR1 SQVTM, CDR2 ANQGSEA. This CDR3 comprises 12 residues. The CDR3 reads CSDVQGENIQYF. In nucleotides, the CDR3 is TGCAGCGACGTTCAGGGGGAGAACATTCAGTACTTC.

The chain employs TRBV7-9 and TRBJ2-3; 9 bases line up with TRBD2. The CDR3 totals 15 residues. The junction had 11 bases not matched to a gene; V was cut back by 7 bases and J by 6 bases. Germline CDR1 is SEHNR and CDR2 is FQNEAQ (reference sequence). The CDR3 DNA follows: TGTGCCAGCACTCGGGCGGGAGGGCCGGGGGATACGCAGTATTTT. As protein: CASTRAGGPGDTQYF.

This chain joins TRBV18 and TRBJ2-2; no clear D gene. The V and J ends lost 3 bases and 2 bases respectively, with 7 bases between them. This CDR3 contains 14 residues. Germline CDR1 KGHSH, CDR2 LQKENI. This CDR3 is CASSPRQNTGELFF. The DNA of the CDR3 is TGTGCCAGCTCACCGAGGCAAAACACCGGGGAGCTGTTTTTT.

The rearrangement links TRBV11-3 to TRBJ1-6; D is ambiguous. V lost 5 bases, J lost 7 bases, and 21 bases lay in between. The CDR3 contains 17 residues. Germline loops: CDR1 SGHNT, CDR2 YENEEA. The CDR3: CASSPEGAIGVNSPLHF. The CDR3 DNA sequence: TGTGCCAGCAGCCCAGAGGGTGCCATTGGTGTGAATTCACCCCTCCACTTT.

The chain joins TRBV28 to TRBJ2-3; 7 nucleotides match TRBD2. Germline lookup yields CDR1 MDHEN and CDR2 SYDVKM. The CDR3 is made up of 16 amino acids. J gave up 1 base and V 4 bases, and 8 bases lay outside the gene matches. The CDR3 protein is CASSSPLGGGTDTQYF. The CDR3 bases are TGTGCCAGCAGTTCCCCATTGGGGGGGGGCACAGATACGCAGTATTTT.

This rearrangement joins TRBV27 to TRBJ2-5; D perhaps matches TRBD2 (5 bases). Trimming shortened V by 4 bases and J by 5 bases, and 11 bases separated the two germline ends. The germline V gene encodes CDR1 MNHEY and CDR2 SMNVEV (reference sequence). This CDR3 spans 13 amino acids. The CDR3 DNA reads TGTGCCAGCAGTTCCGGGCCGGGGGAGACCCAGTACTTC. Translation gives CASSSGPGETQYF.

V is TRBV23-1 and J is TRBJ2-1, with D uncertain. TRBV23-1 is flagged as an ORF with uncertain function. The CDR3 has 12 amino acids. V was trimmed by 0 bases and J by 8 bases, leaving 5 bases between them. The CDR3 nucleotides read TGCGCCAGCAGTCAATCGGGCGATGAGCAGTTCTTC. This sequence encodes CASSQSGDEQFF.

The sample holds one count of this clone. The chain has TRBV11-3 and TRBJ2-1; D is possibly TRBD2 (5 bases). Germline V CDR1 and CDR2: SGHNT, YENEEA. With 3 bases removed from V and 9 bases from J, the gap between germline ends came to 15 bases. This CDR3 region has 14 residues. CDR3 sequence (DNA): TGTGCCAGCAGCTTCCCGCTAGCAGGACCTGAGCAGTTCTTC. Protein product: CASSFPLAGPEQFF.

This chain joins TRBV4-3 and TRBJ2-1; D is uncertain. V was cut by 5 bases and J by 2 bases, with 13 bases left in between. The CDR3 is 15 amino acids. In germline, CDR1 is LGHNA, CDR2 YSLEER. The CDR3 here is CASSSSGKPYNEQFF. The CDR3 nucleotides are TGCGCCAGCAGCTCCTCAGGAAAGCCCTACAATGAGCAGTTCTTC.

The V and J genes are TRBV11-1 and TRBJ2-7; 8 bases are shared with TRBD1. The V and J ends lost 3 bases and 2 bases, in that order; junction bases with no gene match: 3. The CDR3 contains 14 residues. CDR1 is SGHAT and CDR2 is FQDESV in the germline V gene (reference sequence). As DNA, the CDR3 is TGTGCCAGCAGCTTCGGGACAGGAGCCTACGAGCAGTACTTC. This gives the protein CASSFGTGAYEQYF.

V is TRBV18 and J is TRBJ2-7, with 7 bases lining up with TRBD1. With V trimmed by 1 base and J by 3 bases, 0 bases remained unmatched. Per the germline V gene, CDR1 is KGHSH and CDR2 is LQKENI. This CDR3 has 13 residues. The CDR3 coding sequence is TGTGCCAGCTCACCACGGGACAGCTACGAGCAGTACTTC. As protein: CASSPRDSYEQYF.

This clone came up a few times. The chain couples TRBV6-5 to TRBJ2-1, with 7 bases lining up with TRBD1. The CDR3 sequence is 14 residues long. Trimming removed 5 bases from V and 4 bases from J; junction bases left unmatched: 5. Germline V gives CDR1 MNHEY, CDR2 SVGAGI. CDR3 protein: CASSQTGQYNEQFF. CDR3 nucleotides: TGTGCCAGCAGTCAGACAGGGCAGTACAATGAGCAGTTCTTC.

This clone was observed a handful of times. The V and J genes are TRBV6-5 and TRBJ2-7, with 10 bases aligning to TRBD2. The CDR3 spans 14 residues. Losses at the gene ends were 6 bases for V and 7 bases for J; bases not matched to a gene: 9. CDR1 and CDR2 from the germline V gene are MNHEY and SVGAGI. CDR3 loop: CASRALSGREEQYV. DNA of the CDR3: TGTGCCAGCAGGGCTCTGAGCGGGAGGGAAGAGCAGTACGTC.

The rearrangement links TRBV4-2 to TRBJ1-3, with D hard to call. This CDR3 has 19 residues. Trimming left V 2 bases short and J 0 bases short, with 20 bases between. The germline gives CDR1 LGHNA, CDR2 YNFKEQ. The CDR3: CASSQWKDIQTSSGNTIYF. The CDR3 bases are TGTGCCAGCAGCCAATGGAAAGATATACAGACGAGCTCTGGAAACACCATATATTTT.

V and J are TRBV18 and TRBJ2-5, with a tentative D call TRBD1 (6 bases). The CDR3 has 14 amino acids. The germline CDR1 and CDR2 sequences are KGHSH and LQKENI. V lost 2 bases to trimming and J lost 7 bases, with 14 bases between them. As DNA, the CDR3 is TGTGCCAGCTCACCATCCGGGACATCGGGGACCCAGTACTTC. Amino acid sequence: CASSPSGTSGTQYF.

CDR3 sequence (DNA): TGTGCCAGCAGGCGGACACTCTACAATGAGCAGTTCTTC. Its protein product is CASRRTLYNEQFF. The rearrangement links TRBV28 to TRBJ2-1, with D possibly matching TRBD1 (5 bases). There are 13 residues in the CDR3. The germline V gene encodes CDR1 MDHEN and CDR2 SYDVKM. V was shortened by 6 bases and J by 3 bases, with 9 bases between the two germline ends.

The gene calls are TRBV4-2 and TRBJ2-7, with D uncertain. CDR1 LGHNA and CDR2 YNFKEQ come from the germline V gene. The V and J ends lost 0 bases and 5 bases respectively, with 17 bases between them. The CDR3 has 16 residues. Written as DNA, the CDR3 is TGTGCCAGCAGCCAAGATAGTGGGCAGAGCCTCAACGAGCAGTACTTC. Protein: CASSQDSGQSLNEQYF.

The chain combines TRBV19 with TRBJ2-5; possible D gene TRBD1, 7 bases. Trimming cost V 7 bases and J 0 bases, with 15 bases left between them. CDR1 is LNHDA and CDR2 is SQIVND in the germline V gene (reference sequence). The CDR3 length is 15 residues. CDR3 nucleotides: TGTGCCAGTACTAGCAGGGGGGATTACCAAGAGACCCAGTACTTC. Translated, it gives CASTSRGDYQETQYF.

CDR3 coding DNA: TGTGCCAGCAGTGAGCTAGCGGGAGTAAATACGCAGTATTTT. It translates to CASSELAGVNTQYF. The chain employs TRBV6-1 and TRBJ2-3, with 10 bases aligning to TRBD2. The V gene's germline CDR1 is MNHNS and CDR2 SASEGT. V lost 3 bases to trimming and J lost 7 bases; unmatched junction nucleotides: 4. This CDR3 has 14 residues.

J is TRBJ2-1 and V is TRBV7-9; 8 bases are shared with TRBD1. Germline trimming cut 8 bases from V and 7 bases from J; bases unmatched to any gene: 7. Looked up from germline, CDR1 is SEHNR and CDR2 is FQNEAQ (reference sequence). The CDR3 totals 13 residues. The CDR3 DNA reads TGTGCCAGCGGAAGGGACAGGAAGAATGAGCAGTTCTTC. Translation gives CASGRDRKNEQFF.

This sequence joins TRBV3-1 (or the pseudogene TRBV3-2) and TRBJ2-7; no clear D. The CDR3 is 15 residues long. Germline CDR1 and CDR2: LGHDT and YNNKEL (reference sequence). Trimming shortened V by 4 bases and J by 0 bases, and 13 bases separated the two germline ends. CDR3 nucleotide sequence: TGTGCCAGCAGCCCAGGTGTCAGTATCTCCTACGAGCAGTACTTC. Translation gives CASSPGVSISYEQYF.

The V gene is TRBV19, the J gene TRBJ1-2, with 7 bases matching TRBD1. After removal of 5 bases from V and 3 bases from J, the junction contained 15 bases not matched to a gene. Germline loops: CDR1 LNHDA, CDR2 SQIVND (reference sequence). This CDR3 is built from 17 residues. The CDR3: CASSSLLPGRGHYGYTF. In DNA, the CDR3 is TGTGCCAGTAGTTCTCTTCTCCCCGGGAGGGGGCACTATGGCTACACCTTC. The variable domain in full, with the rest retrieved from reference TRBV19 and TRBJ1-2, is DGGITQSPKYLFRKEGQNVTLSCEQNLNHDAMYWYRQDPGQGLRLIYYSQIVNDFQKGDIAEGYSVSREKKESFPLTVTSAQKNPTAFYLCASSSLLPGRGHYGYTFGSGTRLTVV.

This rearrangement joins TRBV9 to TRBJ2-1; a weak D match, TRBD2 (5 bases). V lost 2 bases and J 0 bases, leaving 6 bases between the germline ends. The germline gives CDR1 SGDLS, CDR2 YYNGEE. The CDR3 runs to 14 residues. CDR3 sequence reads: CASSVTSSYNEQFF. In DNA form, the CDR3 reads TGTGCCAGCAGCGTTACTAGCTCCTACAATGAGCAGTTCTTC.

The chain couples TRBV30 to TRBJ2-6, with TRBD1 matching 8 bases. Germline V gives CDR1 GTSNPN, CDR2 SVGIG (reference sequence). The CDR3 is made up of 19 amino acids. V lost 0 bases and J lost 4; bases outside the gene matches: 14. The CDR3 loop reads CAWSVRGRTGPMGANVLTF. CDR3 in DNA: TGTGCCTGGAGTGTACGGGGGAGGACAGGGCCTATGGGGGCCAACGTCCTGACTTTC.

The chain has TRBV6-6 and TRBJ2-7; D possibly corresponds to TRBD2 (6 bases). Germline V gives CDR1 MNHNY, CDR2 SVGAGI (reference sequence). This CDR3 is 14 amino acids long. The V gene lost 5 bases and the J gene lost 3 bases, with 14 bases spanning the gap. The CDR3: CASSARDSGYEQYF. DNA of the CDR3: TGTGCCAGCAGTGCCCGGGACTCCGGCTACGAGCAGTACTTC.

In its sample, this clone was seen once. J is TRBJ2-3 and V is TRBV14; D remains unclear. In germline, CDR1 is SGHDN, CDR2 FVKESK. Trimming pared 0 bases from V and 9 bases from J, leaving 10 bases between. The CDR3 has 13 amino acids. CDR3 in DNA: TGTGCCAGCAGCCAAGACCAGGCCGCCACGCAGTATTTT. Its protein is CASSQDQAATQYF.

The V gene is TRBV19, the J gene TRBJ1-5; a possible D gene is TRBD1 (6 bases). The CDR3 is 16 residues long. Trimming took 2 bases from V and 1 from J, leaving 12 bases between them. CDR1 is LNHDA and CDR2 is SQIVND in the germline V gene (reference sequence). The CDR3 region has the DNA TGTGCCAGTAGTATACAGGGGTCGGGCAGCAATCAGCCCCAGCATTTT. Amino acid sequence: CASSIQGSGSNQPQHF.

This chain connects TRBV6-6 to TRBJ2-3; 9 positions agree with TRBD2. Losses at the gene ends were 6 bases for V and 2 bases for J; bases not matched to a gene: 18. The CDR3 extends over 19 amino acids. Germline V gene sequence: CDR1 MNHNY, CDR2 SVGAGI (reference sequence). The CDR3 region has the DNA TGTGCCAGCAGCTACCCCAATCCTGATAGCGGGGGACCCACAGATACGCAGTATTTT. Its translation is CASSYPNPDSGGPTDTQYF.

V usage is TRBV28 and J usage is TRBJ2-1, with 9 positions matching TRBD1. Looked up from germline, CDR1 is MDHEN and CDR2 is SYDVKM. The trim removed 7 bases at V and 6 bases at J, leaving 13 bases unmatched. This CDR3 region has 16 residues. DNA of the CDR3: TGTGCCAGCAACATCCTGGGGGGACAGGGACTCAATGAGCAGTTCTTC. This gives the protein CASNILGGQGLNEQFF.

As regards this clone: Since no conserved phenylalanine or tryptophan closes the CDR3, a read error is the likely cause. No DNA is shown, since the ends of the CDR3 on it are uncertain; the CDR3 is the one TCRdb lists. This chain joins TRBV12-1 and TRBJ2-7; the table assigns TRBD1, which was not confirmed against the DNA. TRBV12-1 is annotated as a pseudogene. Including both end residues, the CDR3 is 11 amino acids long. The CDR3 loop reads CASSFVTGSYL.